A single T cell receptor (beta chain) is shown here with its context. Clones were read by immunoSEQ multiplex PCR, and TCRdb kept only the in-frame ones, dropping some. Altogether around 15,000 clones are present, about 55% being singletons, with the ten largest covering 16%. Treatment defined: randomized to nivolumab then ipilimumab (arm A) or the reverse (arm B). PBMC sorting kept live CD3+CD8+ cells without CD19 or CD56. The germline V gene has CDR1 SEHNR and CDR2 FQNEAQ (reference sequence). CDR3 length: 14 amino acids. The sample comes from a study of sequential checkpoint blockade in melanoma. The gene calls are TRBV7-9 and TRBJ2-5; D is perhaps TRBD2 (6 bases). With the DNA end fitting TRBJ2-7 better, the J assignment may be wrong. The receptor's source is a human donor with melanoma. The sample was CD8+ T cells sorted from blood (inferred from file names), taken from a patient given nivolumab and ipilimumab in sequence. In DNA, the CDR3 is TGTGCCAGCAGTCCACCCGGGGGAACCTACGAGCAGTACTTC. Its translation: CASSPPGGTYEQYF.